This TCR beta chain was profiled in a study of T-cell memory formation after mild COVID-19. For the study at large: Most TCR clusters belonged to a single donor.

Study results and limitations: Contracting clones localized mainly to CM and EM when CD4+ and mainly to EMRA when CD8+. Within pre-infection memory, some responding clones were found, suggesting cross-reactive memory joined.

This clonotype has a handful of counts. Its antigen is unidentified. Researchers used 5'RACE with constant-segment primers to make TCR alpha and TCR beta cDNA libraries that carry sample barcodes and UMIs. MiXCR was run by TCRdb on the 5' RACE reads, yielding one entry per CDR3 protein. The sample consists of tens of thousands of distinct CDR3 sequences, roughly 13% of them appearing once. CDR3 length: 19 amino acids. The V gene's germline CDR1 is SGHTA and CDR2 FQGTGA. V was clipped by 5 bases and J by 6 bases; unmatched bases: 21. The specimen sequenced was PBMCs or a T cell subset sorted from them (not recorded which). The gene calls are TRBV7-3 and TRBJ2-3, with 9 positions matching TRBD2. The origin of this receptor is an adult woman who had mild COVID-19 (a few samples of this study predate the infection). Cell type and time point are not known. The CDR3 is CASSPRESIWTSAGDTQYF. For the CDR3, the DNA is TGTGCCAGCAGCCCAAGGGAGAGTATCTGGACTAGCGCCGGCGATACGCAGTATTTT.